The 23 T cell receptor beta chains reported below all come from one sample, sequenced in a study of control samples from healthy donors and cancer patients. TCRdb's table, derived via immunoSEQ multiplex PCR, lists solely in-frame clones and lacks some. Counted here are around 110,000 clones, approximately 90% occurring once; the ten biggest clones make up 2% to 3%. Sequenced material: blood. Every receptor here comes from a woman in her 70s in good health.

The chain couples TRBV4-2 to TRBJ1-1; TRBD1 might be the D (5 bases). CDR1 and CDR2 from the germline V gene are LGHNA and YNFKEQ. V was clipped by 3 bases and J by 0 bases, with 11 bases between them. The CDR3 has 15 amino acids. The CDR3 DNA is TGTGCCAGCAGCCACGGGGGGACGCTGAACACTGAAGCTTTCTTT. Residues: CASSHGGTLNTEAFF.

The J gene is TRBJ2-7, the V gene TRBV18, with D perhaps TRBD1 (5 bases). V lost 6 bases, J lost 5 bases, and 20 bases lay in between. Germline V gene lookup returns CDR1 KGHSH and CDR2 LQKENI. The CDR3 length is 15 residues. The CDR3 reads CASSGARQGVHEQYF. The CDR3 DNA reads as TGTGCCAGCTCTGGGGCGAGGCAGGGTGTACACGAGCAGTACTTC.

This clone is a singleton in its sample. The chain combines TRBV12-2 with TRBJ2-1; TRBD2 is the table's D call and was not checked against the DNA. TRBV12-2 is flagged as a pseudogene. This CDR3 is 16 amino acids long. CDR3 bases: TGTGCAAGTCGGCCTCGCCACGGGACTAGCGGGACCGAGCAGTTCTTC. This encodes CASRPRHGTSGTEQFF.

The genes are TRBV9 and TRBJ2-5, with D hard to call. Germline V gives CDR1 SGDLS, CDR2 YYNGEE. Between the trimmed V and J ends, which lost 4 bases and 4 bases, there was a span of 5 bases. CDR3 size: 11 residues. CDR3 nucleotide sequence: TGTGCCAGCAGCTCACGAGAGACCCAGTACTTC. The encoded protein is CASSSRETQYF.

The CDR3 region is CASTRKRGGYNEQFF. CDR3 bases: TGTGCCAGCACTCGGAAGCGGGGGGGTTACAATGAGCAGTTCTTC. The chain carries TRBV11-2 and TRBJ2-1; TRBD2 matches 10 bases. With V trimmed by 7 bases and J by 4 bases, 7 bases remained unmatched. The CDR3 has 15 residues. The germline CDR1 and CDR2 sequences are SGHAT and FQNNGV.

This rearrangement joins TRBV18 to TRBJ2-1, with 14 nucleotides matching TRBD2. V shed 1 base and J 6 bases; nucleotides not matched to a gene: 2. The CDR3 length is 16 residues. Germline V gene lookup returns CDR1 KGHSH and CDR2 LQKENI. The CDR3 protein is CASSPRTSGGPNEQFF. The DNA for the CDR3 is TGTGCCAGCTCACCACGGACTAGCGGGGGGCCCAATGAGCAGTTCTTC.

The gene calls are TRBV2 and TRBJ1-1, with 10 nucleotides matching TRBD1. CDR1 is SNHLY, CDR2 FYNNEI, per germline. This CDR3 spans 14 amino acids. V lost 4 bases and J lost 7; bases outside the gene matches: 6. CDR3 sequence: CASSVDRGLDEAFF. DNA of the CDR3: TGTGCCAGCAGTGTTGACAGGGGGCTGGATGAAGCTTTCTTT.

This chain uses TRBV6-2 or TRBV6-3 with TRBJ1-1; 9 bases are shared with TRBD1. Trimming removed 2 bases from V and 8 bases from J; junction bases left unmatched: 3. CDR1 is MNHEY, CDR2 SVGEGT, per germline. CDR3 length equals 13 residues. CDR3 sequence: CASSYHRGQEAFF. The CDR3 bases are TGTGCCAGCAGTTACCACAGGGGGCAGGAAGCTTTCTTT.

This clone was seen more than once but under ten times. The rearrangement links TRBV7-2 to TRBJ2-7; no firm D call. Germline V lookup: CDR1 SGHTA, CDR2 FQGNSA. The CDR3 contains 13 residues. The V gene lost 2 bases and the J gene lost 3 bases, with 8 bases spanning the gap. The CDR3 is CASSLIELYEQYF. In nucleotides, the CDR3 is TGTGCCAGCAGCTTAATAGAGCTCTACGAGCAGTACTTC.

The rearrangement uses TRBV2 and TRBJ1-1; D ambiguous. Germline V gene sequence: CDR1 SNHLY, CDR2 FYNNEI. Between the trimmed V and J ends, which lost 3 bases and 0 bases, there was a span of 5 bases. This CDR3 comprises 13 residues. CDR3 nucleotides: TGTGCCAGCAGTGAGCAGGTGAACACTGAAGCTTTCTTT. Its translation: CASSEQVNTEAFF.

This chain uses TRBV7-2 with TRBJ2-6; no reliable D call. Germline V gene sequence: CDR1 SGHTA, CDR2 FQGNSA. CDR3 length equals 14 residues. V lost 6 bases to trimming and J lost 0 bases, with 6 bases between them. As DNA, the CDR3 is TGTGCCAGCAGTTACGACTCTGGGGCCAACGTCCTGACTTTC. Amino acids: CASSYDSGANVLTF.

The chain carries TRBV7-8 and TRBJ1-1; tentative D call: TRBD1 (5 bases). The CDR3 totals 12 residues. The V end was cut by 5 bases, the J end by 10 bases, with 14 bases between. Germline loops: CDR1 SGHVS, CDR2 FQNEAQ. The CDR3 DNA is TGTGCCAGCAGCCCGAACCGCGGGGGAGCTTTCTTT. Its protein product is CASSPNRGGAFF.

The chain links TRBV9 to TRBJ2-3; either TRBD1 or TRBD2 may fit D (5 bases each). This CDR3 is built from 14 residues. Germline assignment: CDR1 SGDLS and CDR2 YYNGEE. Trimming removed 0 bases from V and 1 base from J, with 6 bases in between. The CDR3 DNA follows: TGTGCCAGCAGCGTAGTGGGGGGCACAGATACGCAGTATTTT. This gives the protein CASSVVGGTDTQYF.

This clone was observed a single time. V gene TRBV3-1 (or the pseudogene TRBV3-2) combines with J gene TRBJ1-1, with 11 positions matching TRBD1. This CDR3 has 13 amino acids. J lost 11 bases, V lost 1 base, and 3 bases had no gene match. In germline, CDR1 is LGHDT, CDR2 YNNKEL (reference sequence). CDR3 residues: CASSQVGQGAAFF. As DNA, the CDR3 is TGTGCCAGCAGCCAAGTCGGACAGGGGGCTGCTTTCTTT.

The chain combines TRBV19 with TRBJ1-2; the D gene is possibly TRBD1 (5 bases). Germline CDR1 is LNHDA and CDR2 is SQIVND (reference sequence). V dropped 5 bases and J dropped 5 bases, with 24 bases sitting between them. This CDR3 region has 17 residues. For the CDR3, the DNA is TGTGCCAGTAGTCCTTTCCCCAGGGCCGATGAGGGGTATGGCTACACCTTC. It translates to CASSPFPRADEGYGYTF.

The chain links TRBV14 to TRBJ2-3, with a possible D match to TRBD2 (7 bases). CDR3 length equals 15 residues. Germline CDR1 reads SGHDN; CDR2 reads FVKESK. V shed 6 bases and J shed 6 bases, with 19 bases lying between them. CDR3 protein: CASSLLGGPGDTQYF. The CDR3 DNA reads TGTGCCAGCAGTTTACTGGGGGGGCCGGGGGATACGCAGTATTTT. The variable domain in full, completed from reference TRBV14 and TRBJ2-3, reads EAGVTQFPSHSVIEKGQTVTLRCDPISGHDNLYWYRRVMGKEIKFLLHFVKESKQDESGMPNNRFLAERTGGTYSTLKVQPAELEDSGVYFCASSLLGGPGDTQYFGPGTRLTVL.

This clone was seen a handful of times. The chain uses TRBV3-1 (or the pseudogene TRBV3-2) and TRBJ2-4; D may be TRBD2 (5 bases). The V gene lost 2 bases and the J gene lost 2 bases, with 10 bases spanning the gap. This CDR3 comprises 15 residues. The germline V gene encodes CDR1 LGHDT and CDR2 YNNKEL (reference sequence). The DNA for the CDR3 is TGTGCCAGCAGCCAACGGCGCGGGTCCAAAAACATTCAGTACTTC. This translates into CASSQRRGSKNIQYF.

The V call is TRBV6-5, the J call TRBJ1-3; weak D call: TRBD1 (6 bases). Trimming removed 6 bases at V and 3 bases at J, with 12 bases between. The CDR3 sequence is 14 residues long. Germline V lookup: CDR1 MNHEY, CDR2 SVGAGI. The CDR3 spells CASSLDRNGNTIYF. CDR3 nucleotide sequence: TGTGCCAGCAGCTTGGACAGAAATGGAAACACCATATATTTT.

This chain uses TRBV24-1 with TRBJ2-3, with D perhaps TRBD1 (5 bases). V was clipped by 3 bases and J by 3 bases, with 9 bases between them. The CDR3 extends over 14 amino acids. Germline CDR1 and CDR2: KGHDR and SFDVKD. DNA of the CDR3: TGTGCCACCAGTGATCCCGGACAAACAGATACGCAGTATTTT. It codes for CATSDPGQTDTQYF.

V and J are TRBV14 and TRBJ2-6, with D unresolved. Germline-derived CDR1 and CDR2 are SGHDN and FVKESK. V lost 1 base, J lost 2 bases, and 9 bases lay in between. The CDR3 has 16 amino acids. The CDR3 here is CASSQALGPGANVLTF. CDR3 nucleotide sequence: TGTGCCAGCAGCCAAGCGTTAGGGCCTGGGGCCAACGTCCTGACTTTC.

The J gene is TRBJ2-7, the V gene TRBV4-1; no definite D call. Germline-derived CDR1 and CDR2 are MGHRA and YSYEKL. V dropped 4 bases and J dropped 2 bases, with 6 bases sitting between them. The CDR3 has 12 amino acids. The CDR3 reads CASSPSPYEQYF. In DNA form, the CDR3 reads TGCGCCAGCAGCCCCTCTCCCTACGAGCAGTACTTC.

This chain joins TRBV19 and TRBJ2-7; 8 bases fit TRBD2. Trimming cost V 5 bases and J 3 bases; bases outside gene matches: 9. The CDR3 runs to 15 residues. Germline V gene sequence: CDR1 LNHDA, CDR2 SQIVND (reference sequence). CDR3 in amino acids: CASSGAGLGSYEQYF. The CDR3 DNA is TGTGCCAGTAGTGGTGCGGGACTAGGCAGCTACGAGCAGTACTTC.

Only one count was recorded for this clone. The rearrangement uses TRBV5-1 and TRBJ1-1; TRBD1 matches 10 bases. J lost 3 bases, V lost 0 bases, and 5 bases had no gene match. The CDR3 runs to 16 residues. Germline CDR1 SGHRS, CDR2 YFSETQ. CDR3 DNA sequence: TGCGCCAGCAGCTTGGGACAGGGGGCCCTCCACACTGAAGCTTTCTTT. As protein: CASSLGQGALHTEAFF.